This record concerns one T cell receptor beta chain sequence. Produced via immunoSEQ multiplex PCR; TCRdb's table is partial and in-frame only. The sample includes more than 75,000 clones, approximately 79% of them seen just once. This sample stems from a study of radiotherapy plus CTLA-4 blockade in lung cancer. Germline CDR1 is PRHDT and CDR2 is FYEKMQ (reference sequence). This CDR3 is built from 14 residues. Trimming at V came to 3 bases and at J to 3 bases, leaving 2 bases not matched to a gene. The chain uses TRBV13 and TRBJ2-5; 9 bases match TRBD2. The receptor's source is a human donor with non-small cell lung cancer that progressed on radiotherapy plus ipilimumab. Specimen: peripheral blood, collected from a patient treated with radiotherapy plus ipilimumab. The CDR3 spells CASSLASGEETQYF. CDR3 in DNA: TGTGCCAGCAGCTTGGCTAGCGGGGAAGAGACCCAGTACTTC. Full variable domain (remainder filled in from reference TRBV13 and TRBJ2-5): AAGVIQSPRHLIKEKRETATLKCYPIPRHDTVYWYQQGPGQDPQFLISFYEKMQSDKGSIPDRFSAQQFSDYHSELNMSSLELGDSALYFCASSLASGEETQYFGPGTRLLVL.